The clone carrying this T cell receptor (beta chain) showed up many times. One entry per CDR3 protein results from TCRdb running MiXCR on the RT-PCR reads. Of hundreds of thousands of distinct CDR3 sequences listed, approximately 10% are singletons. After removal of 4 bases from V and 1 base from J, the junction contained 4 bases not matched to a gene. The CDR3 extends over 17 amino acids. Germline CDR1 is LGHNA and CDR2 is YSLEER. The data were obtained in a study of response to subunit inactivated influenza vaccine. Separately, the same data were catalogued under a study of T cells expressing NK-cell markers. From that second work: What made the TCR beta cDNA was 5'RACE template switching with UMIs. Sorted CD3+CD56+NKG2C+, CD3+CD56+NKG2C- and CD3+CD56-NKG2C+ T cells provided the TCR beta repertoires. Seven HCMV-seropositive donors and one seronegative donor made up the eight sequenced donors. An anti-gamma-delta TCR antibody was added in several experiments. It restricted sorting to alpha-beta TCR-expressing T cells. For about six donors, the dominant NKG2C+ clonotypes made up about 1.0-7.5% of their CD8+ T cells.

This specimen was PBMCs from blood, taken on the day of vaccination. This rearrangement joins TRBV4-3 to TRBJ2-1; TRBD2 matches at 13 bases. The clonotype comes from a man over 45 who received an inactivated influenza vaccine. The CDR3 sequence: CASSPRLAGGSYNEQFF. The CDR3 DNA follows: TGCGCCAGCAGCCCGCGACTAGCGGGGGGTTCCTACAATGAGCAGTTCTTC.